A selection of T cell receptor beta chains follows, all from one sample in a study of regulatory T cells in long-lasting Graves disease. One entry per CDR3 protein, called by TCRdb with MiXCR from the multiplex PCR reads. The table has roughly 500,000 distinct CDR3 sequences, around 20% seen once. The specimen comprised peripheral blood mononuclear cells (PBMCs), sampled when the disease was refractory, from a patient treated with antithyroid drugs. These receptors all stem from a female donor with Graves disease. Each CDR3 is given with its conserved first and last residue. A D gene is named only where the DNA matches it firmly. Clone size appears in some rows only: once, few, many, or a class for an expanded clone.

d_call j_call v_call clone_size cdr3_aa cdr3_nt
TRBD2 TRBJ2-7 TRBV5-6 many CASSPRDLAGFYEQYF TGTGCCAGCAGCCCACGGGATCTAGCGGGGTTCTACGAGCAGTACTTC
TRBD1 TRBJ1-4 TRBV12-3/TRBV12-4 many CASSQGGKEKLFF TGTGCCAGCAGCCAGGGGGGGAAAGAAAAACTGTTTTTT
NA TRBJ2-4 TRBV7-2 few CASSPPKNIQYF TGTGCCAGCAGTCCGCCCAAAAACATTCAGTACTTC
TRBD2 TRBJ2-3 TRBV10-3 NA CAISDLAGGTDTQYF TGTGCCATCAGTGATCTAGCGGGGGGCACAGATACGCAGTATTTT
NA TRBJ2-2 TRBV29-1 NA CSVDSPNTGELFF TGCAGCGTTGACTCGCCGAACACCGGGGAGCTGTTTTTT
TRBD1 TRBJ2-3 TRBV24-1 NA CATSDSAQGADTQYF TGTGCCACCAGTGATTCTGCACAGGGGGCAGATACGCAGTATTTT
NA TRBJ1-1 TRBV11-2 many CASSHPIRWGAYTEAFF TGTGCCAGCAGCCACCCCATTCGGTGGGGAGCGTACACTGAAGCTTTCTTT
TRBD2 TRBJ2-1 TRBV5-1 NA CASRDRLAGRRRNEQFF TGCGCCAGCAGGGATCGACTAGCGGGGAGACGTAGGAATGAGCAGTTCTTC
TRBD1 TRBJ2-7 TRBV28 NA CASSETGVYDEQYF TGTGCCAGCAGTGAGACAGGGGTGTACGACGAGCAGTACTTC
NA TRBJ1-1 TRBV20-1 NA CSAREGGYAFF TGCAGTGCTAGAGAGGGGGGTTATGCTTTCTTT
TRBD1 TRBJ1-6 TRBV12-3/TRBV12-4 many CASGQGYSPLHF TGTGCCAGCGGACAGGGATATTCACCCCTCCACTTT
NA TRBJ1-3 TRBV30 few CAWSTGSPGNTIYF TGTGCCTGGAGTACAGGGTCCCCTGGAAACACCATATATTTT
NA TRBJ2-3 TRBV2 NA CASSENSYSTDTQYF TGTGCCAGCAGTGAAAATTCCTACAGCACAGATACGCAGTATTTT
NA TRBJ2-2 TRBV7-2 many CASSLALGGELFF TGTGCCAGCAGCTTAGCGCTGGGCGGGGAGCTGTTTTTT
NA TRBJ1-4 TRBV13 few CASSLRDGRKLFF TGTGCCAGCAGCTTAAGGGACGGCCGAAAACTGTTTTTT
TRBD2 TRBJ2-4 TRBV30 few CAWSRLAGLAKNIQYF TGTGCCTGGAGTCGACTAGCGGGGCTAGCCAAAAACATTCAGTACTTC
TRBD1 TRBJ2-2 TRBV5-1 NA CASSPLSGTVAGELFF TGCGCCAGCAGCCCCCTTTCCGGGACAGTCGCCGGGGAGCTGTTTTTT
NA TRBJ1-1 TRBV12-3/TRBV12-4 many CASSLRPTEAFF TGTGCCAGCAGTTTAAGACCCACTGAAGCTTTCTTT
NA TRBJ2-1 TRBV27 NA CASSPGTTGGPFF TGTGCCAGCAGTCCGGGGACAACCGGGGGCCCGTTCTTC
NA TRBJ1-2 TRBV3-1 many CASSQEDYGYTF TGTGCCAGCAGCCAAGAAGACTATGGCTACACCTTC
NA TRBJ1-2 TRBV6-1 few CATKRGQYGYTF TGTGCCACCAAGCGCGGACAGTATGGCTACACCTTC
NA TRBJ2-7 TRBV5-1 many CASSKGPPAYEQYF TGCGCCAGCAGCAAGGGACCTCCGGCCTACGAGCAGTACTTC
TRBD2 TRBJ2-3 TRBV6-1 NA CASKVGGADTQYF TGTGCCAGCAAGGTGGGAGGGGCAGATACGCAGTATTTT
TRBD2 TRBJ2-7 TRBV18 many CASSPPGAGGHEQYF TGTGCCAGCTCACCACCGGGAGCGGGAGGCCACGAGCAGTACTTC
NA TRBJ1-5 TRBV6-1 NA CASRTGGTSNQPQHF TGTGCCAGCAGGACGGGGGGCACAAGCAATCAGCCCCAGCATTTT
TRBD2 TRBJ2-1 TRBV28 NA CASSASGSVSYNEQFF TGTGCCAGCAGCGCTAGCGGGAGTGTTTCCTACAATGAGCAGTTCTTC
NA TRBJ1-4 TRBV6-5 many CASSYGSNEKLFF TGTGCCAGCAGTTACGGATCTAATGAAAAACTGTTTTTT
NA TRBJ2-5 TRBV2 many CASEGQETQYF TGTGCCAGCGAGGGACAAGAGACCCAGTACTTC
NA TRBJ2-7 TRBV29-1 many CSVRGRKEQYF TGCAGCGTTCGGGGGAGAAAGGAGCAGTACTTC
TRBD2 TRBJ2-5 TRBV3-1 few CASSQRGEGTQYF TGTGCCAGCAGCCAGAGAGGGGAGGGGACCCAGTACTTC
TRBD2 TRBJ2-5 TRBV15 many CATSRVGLVLETQYF TGTGCCACCAGCAGAGTCGGACTAGTCCTAGAGACCCAGTACTTC
NA TRBJ2-7 TRBV7-2 few CASWGPSPYEQYF TGTGCCAGCTGGGGACCCTCACCCTACGAGCAGTACTTC
NA TRBJ2-7 TRBV2 few CASRGSDSSYEQYF TGTGCCAGCAGGGGCAGTGACAGCTCCTACGAGCAGTACTTC
TRBD1 TRBJ1-6 TRBV7-2 NA CASSLTTGASNSPLHF TGTGCCAGCAGCCTCACGACAGGGGCCTCGAATTCACCCCTCCACTTT
NA TRBJ2-2 TRBV30 few CAWSKTPGELFF TGTGCCTGGAGTAAGACCCCCGGGGAGCTGTTTTTT
NA TRBJ1-1 TRBV30 few CAWSGSDIEAFF TGTGCCTGGAGTGGTTCAGATATTGAAGCTTTCTTT
NA TRBJ2-3 TRBV18 few CASSLGGERDTQYF TGTGCCAGCTCACTCGGCGGGGAACGGGATACGCAGTATTTT
NA TRBJ2-7 TRBV19 NA CASRRGAGESYEQYF TGTGCCTCCCGGCGAGGAGCAGGGGAGTCCTACGAGCAGTACTTC
TRBD1 TRBJ2-2 TRBV12-3/TRBV12-4 NA CAIRGTANTGELFF TGTGCCATCAGAGGGACAGCGAACACCGGGGAGCTGTTTTTT
NA TRBJ2-7 TRBV7-9 many CASSYTGVDSYEQYF TGTGCCAGCAGCTACACAGGAGTTGATTCCTACGAGCAGTACTTC
NA TRBJ2-7 TRBV3-1 NA CASSPPHGQYSQTYERYF TGTGCCAGCAGCCCTCCGCACGGGCAGTATAGTCAAACCTACGAGCGGTACTTC
TRBD2 TRBJ2-7 TRBV6-1 NA CASSKVDGRVFYEQYF TGTGCCAGCAGTAAGGTTGACGGGAGGGTCTTCTACGAGCAGTACTTC
TRBD2 TRBJ2-7 TRBV20-1 few CSARGTSGSMVYEQYF TGCAGTGCTAGGGGGACTAGCGGGAGCATGGTTTACGAGCAGTACTTC
TRBD1 TRBJ2-7 TRBV27 many CASRPPGQGIGYF TGTGCCAGCAGACCGCCGGGACAGGGGATTGGGTACTTC
TRBD1 TRBJ1-1 TRBV9 NA CASSAHRGLGTEAFF TGTGCCAGCAGCGCCCACAGGGGGCTGGGCACTGAAGCTTTCTTT
TRBD1 TRBJ1-4 TRBV27 NA CASSLLTGREKLFF TGTGCCAGCAGTTTATTGACAGGGAGAGAAAAACTGTTTTTT
TRBD1 TRBJ2-7 TRBV20-1 many CSASRDRDEQYF TGCAGTGCTAGCCGGGACAGGGACGAGCAGTACTTC
NA TRBJ1-2 TRBV20-1 few CSAREIWTVNYGYTF TGCAGTGCTAGAGAGATATGGACAGTAAACTATGGCTACACCTTC
NA TRBJ2-2 TRBV6-2/TRBV6-3 NA CASSYFGAGELFF TGTGCCAGCAGTTACTTTGGAGCCGGGGAGCTGTTTTTT
TRBD2 TRBJ2-7 TRBV7-8 few CAGSLQYPGGHEQYF TGTGCCGGCAGCTTACAGTACCCGGGGGGGCACGAGCAGTACTTC
NA TRBJ1-3 TRBV10-3 few CAISESIVISGNTIYF TGTGCCATCAGTGAGTCGATAGTAATCTCTGGAAACACCATATATTTT
TRBD1 TRBJ2-7 TRBV6-1 many CASSAPGQGGYEQYF TGTGCCAGCAGCGCTCCGGGACAGGGGGGCTACGAGCAGTACTTC
TRBD2 TRBJ2-1 TRBV29-1 NA CSVETSGSTHEQFF TGCAGCGTGGAGACTAGCGGGAGCACGCATGAGCAGTTCTTC
NA TRBJ2-1 TRBV5-1 NA CAGKQGPRYNEQFF TGCGCCGGTAAGCAGGGGCCCCGATACAATGAGCAGTTCTTC
NA TRBJ1-2 TRBV29-1 many CSATANYGYTF TGCAGCGCGACAGCTAACTATGGCTACACCTTC